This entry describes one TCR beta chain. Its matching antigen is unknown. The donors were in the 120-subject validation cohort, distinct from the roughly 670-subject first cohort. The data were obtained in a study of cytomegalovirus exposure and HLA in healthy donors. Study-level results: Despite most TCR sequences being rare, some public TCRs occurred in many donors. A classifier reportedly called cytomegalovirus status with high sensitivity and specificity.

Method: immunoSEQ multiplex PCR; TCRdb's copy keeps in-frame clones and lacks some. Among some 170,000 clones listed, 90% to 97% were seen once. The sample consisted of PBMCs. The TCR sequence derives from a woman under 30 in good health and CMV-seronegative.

Here the CDR3 reads CASSVPETGLINSPLHF. In nucleotides, the CDR3 is TGTGCCAGCAGTGTTCCCGAGACAGGACTTATTAATTCACCCCTCCACTTT. The genes are TRBV2 and TRBJ1-6; possible D gene TRBD1, 6 bases. This CDR3 region has 17 residues. Germline values: CDR1 SNHLY, CDR2 FYNNEI. V was shortened by 4 bases and J by 6 bases, with 19 bases between the two germline ends.